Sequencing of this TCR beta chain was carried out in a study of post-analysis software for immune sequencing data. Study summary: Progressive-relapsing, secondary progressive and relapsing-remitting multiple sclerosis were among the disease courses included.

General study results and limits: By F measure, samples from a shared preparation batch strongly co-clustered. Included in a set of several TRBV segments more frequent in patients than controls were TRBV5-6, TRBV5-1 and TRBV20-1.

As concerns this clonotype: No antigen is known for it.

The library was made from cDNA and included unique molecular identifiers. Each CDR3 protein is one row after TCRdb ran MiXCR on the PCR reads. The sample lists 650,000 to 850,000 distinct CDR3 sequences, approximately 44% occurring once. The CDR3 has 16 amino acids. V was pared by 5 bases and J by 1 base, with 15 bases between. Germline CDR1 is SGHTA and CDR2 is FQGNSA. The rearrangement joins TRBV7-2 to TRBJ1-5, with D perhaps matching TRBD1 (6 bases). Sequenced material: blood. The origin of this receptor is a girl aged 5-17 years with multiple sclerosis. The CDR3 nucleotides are TGTGCCAGCAGCCATCAACAGGGCGGGAGCAATCAGCCCCAGCATTTT. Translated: CASSHQQGGSNQPQHF. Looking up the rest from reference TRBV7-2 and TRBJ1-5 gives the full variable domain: GAGVSQSPSNKVTEKGKDVELRCDPISGHTALYWYRQSLGQGLEFLIYFQGNSAPDKSGLPSDRFSAERTGGSVSTLTIQRTQQEDSAVYLCASSHQQGGSNQPQHFGDGTRLSIL.